This T cell receptor (beta chain) was observed in a study of blood T cells in healthy people across ages. Sample-barcoded 5' priming and a J-beta primer mix drove a second PCR of about 6 to 12 cycles. TCRdb reprocessed the 5' RACE reads with MiXCR, giving one entry per CDR3 protein. The data contain fewer than 1,200,000 distinct CDR3 sequences, roughly 24% of them singletons. The CDR3 contains 15 residues. Germline assignment: CDR1 MNHEY and CDR2 SVGAGI. The V and J ends lost 6 bases and 5 bases respectively, with 19 bases between them. This same sample was also part of a study on T cells of mothers and their children. That work adds: Each mother yielded more than 9 million TCR beta CDR3 reads. Each child yielded some 3 million reads.

This clonotype originated in a girl between 2 and 10 years old in good health. This chain uses TRBV6-5 with TRBJ2-5; D could derive from TRBD1 or TRBD2 (5 bases each). Sequences were obtained from blood. DNA of the CDR3: TGTGCCAGCAGCCCCGGGACCAACTCTGGGGAGACCCAGTACTTC. This gives the protein CASSPGTNSGETQYF.